The TCR beta chain under discussion was sequenced for a study of blood T cell repertoires in COVID-19. Study as a whole: Donors in the United States, Italy and Spain gave samples during acute or convalescent COVID-19.

Source study methods: Cell counts per sample came from amplifying reference gene primers. Using immunoSEQ multiplex PCR, the repertoire was profiled, and TCRdb retains in-frame clones only, with some absent. Clonal size and the V and J genes are those of that table, whereas D and trimming came from the DNA. Altogether roughly 400,000 clones are present, 88% being singletons, with the ten largest covering less than 1.5%. In this sample, this clone turned up once. Participants reported their clinical history, and cohort assignment relied on those reports. Trimming cost V 4 bases and J 2 bases; bases outside gene matches: 5. The CDR3 consists of 14 residues. Germline V gene data show CDR1 as SQVTM and CDR2 as ANQGSEA.

The sequencing sample was made of PBMCs or T cells enriched from blood (not recorded which). This chain uses TRBV29-1 with TRBJ1-1; 9 bases are a match to TRBD1. The sequence was collected from a woman aged 18-29 years who had been exposed to COVID-19. DNA for the CDR3: TGCAGCGTTGTATGGGACAGGGAAAACACTGAAGCTTTCTTT. Its translation: CSVVWDRENTEAFF. Full variable domain (rest looked up from reference TRBV29-1 and TRBJ1-1): SAVISQKPSRDICQRGTSLTIQCQVDSQVTMMFWYRQQPGQSLTLIATANQGSEATYESGFVIDKFPISRPNLTFSTLTVSNMSPEDSSIYLCSVVWDRENTEAFFGQGTRLTVV.